Sequencing of this TCR beta chain was carried out in a study of patients and donors after allogeneic stem cell transplantation. Unmatched junction bases numbered 9, after V lost 1 base and J lost 5 bases. In germline, CDR1 is LGHNA, CDR2 YNFKEQ. The CDR3 is 16 amino acids. This clonotype occurred a few times. TCRdb processed the RT-PCR reads anew with MiXCR; each CDR3 protein has one entry. The profile shows roughly 200,000 distinct CDR3 sequences, around two fifths of them singletons. The source of this sequence is a human donor who was either an allogeneic HSCT recipient or a stem cell or donor lymphocyte infusion donor (not recorded which). It is not recorded whose cells these are; they may come from a transplant donor. V gene TRBV4-2 combines with J gene TRBJ1-2, with 8 bases fitting TRBD1. Sequenced sample: blood, either unsorted or a sorted T cell fraction (not recorded which). The CDR3 coding sequence is TGTGCCAGCAGCCAAGTCCCGGGACAGGAGTCTTATGGCTACACCTTC. Its translation is CASSQVPGQESYGYTF.